A single sample gave rise to the 12 T cell receptor beta chains below, sequenced in a study of T cells in tuberculosis. The assay was immunoSEQ multiplex PCR, and TCRdb's table has in-frame clones only and misses some. Among 30,000 to 40,000 clones listed, around 96% were seen once. Sample: PBMCs. All receptors come from a donor aged 10-29 years with latent tuberculosis or without tuberculosis infection.

This chain links TRBV28 with TRBJ1-5; D gene unclear. V was clipped by 3 bases and J by 4 bases, with 10 bases between them. The CDR3 totals 14 residues. Germline V gene sequence: CDR1 MDHEN, CDR2 SYDVKM. CDR3 region: CASSLVSVNQPQHF. The CDR3 nucleotides are TGTGCCAGCAGTTTGGTGTCGGTTAATCAGCCCCAGCATTTT.

V is TRBV30 and J is TRBJ1-4, with TRBD1 as a possible D gene (5 bases). From germline, CDR1 is GTSNPN and CDR2 SVGIG (reference sequence). The CDR3 runs 16 residues. Deletions cut 3 bases from V and 0 bases from J, with 14 bases between. CDR3 sequence (DNA): TGTGCCTGGAGAGGGGTAGGGGATGCAACTAATGAAAAACTGTTTTTT. It specifies CAWRGVGDATNEKLFF.

The chain has TRBV12-5 and TRBJ2-3; tentatively, D is TRBD1 (7 bases). In germline, CDR1 is LGHNT, CDR2 FRNRAP. Trimming pared 7 bases from V and 2 bases from J, leaving 16 bases between. CDR3 length: 15 residues. The CDR3 region is CASAPGDRNTDTQYF. The DNA of the CDR3 is TGTGCTAGTGCCCCGGGGGACAGAAACACAGATACGCAGTATTTT.

The rearrangement joins TRBV4-1 to TRBJ2-7, with TRBD2 matching 13 bases. The V gene end was trimmed by 3 bases and the J gene end by 5 bases; junction bases not matched to a gene: 1. The CDR3 has 14 residues. From germline, CDR1 is MGHRA and CDR2 YSYEKL. The CDR3 DNA reads as TGCGCCAGCAGCCACGGACTAGCGGGAGACGAGCAGTACTTC. It specifies CASSHGLAGDEQYF.

The rearrangement links TRBV11-2 to TRBJ2-5; 8 nucleotides match TRBD2. The V and J ends lost 5 bases and 5 bases, in that order; junction bases with no gene match: 10. The CDR3 runs to 15 residues. The V gene's germline CDR1 is SGHAT and CDR2 FQNNGV. The CDR3 is CASSPRWTSFETQYF. CDR3 coding DNA: TGTGCCAGCAGCCCTAGATGGACTAGCTTTGAGACCCAGTACTTC.

This chain joins TRBV7-3 and TRBJ2-7; 8 nucleotides agree with TRBD2. Germline lookup yields CDR1 SGHTA and CDR2 FQGTGA. This CDR3 contains 13 residues. J was trimmed by 0 bases and V by 8 bases; bases with no gene match: 3. CDR3 DNA: TGTGCCAGCGGGCGGGGGGACTCCTACGAGCAGTACTTC. This codes for CASGRGDSYEQYF.

The genes are TRBV10-2 and TRBJ2-7, with TRBD1 matching over 9 bases. CDR1 and CDR2 from the germline V gene are WSHSY and SAAADI. V trimming: 7 bases; J trimming: 0 bases; junction bases outside the gene matches: 7. The CDR3 contains 15 residues. CDR3 DNA: TGCGCCAGCAATGAACGGACAGGGGCCTCCTACGAGCAGTACTTC. Residues: CASNERTGASYEQYF.

The chain couples TRBV2 to TRBJ2-2; possibly TRBD2 for D (6 bases). This CDR3 has 16 residues. CDR1 SNHLY and CDR2 FYNNEI come from the germline V gene. V lost 3 bases to trimming and J lost 3 bases, with 14 bases between them. The CDR3 here is CASSDDVGTYTGELFF. The CDR3 nucleotides read TGTGCCAGCAGTGACGATGTAGGGACTTACACCGGGGAGCTGTTTTTT.

The chain uses TRBV21-1 and TRBJ1-2. TRBV21-1 is given as a pseudogene. The CDR3 spans 12 residues. CDR3 in amino acids: CASSKAPRGYTF. CDR3 sequence (DNA): TGTGCCAGCAGCAAGGCCCCGAGGGGCTACACCTTC.

The CDR3 DNA reads TGTGCCAGCAGGACGACAGGGGCTGGCACCGGGGAGCTGTTTTTT. It is translated as CASRTTGAGTGELFF. The chain recombines TRBV6-4 with TRBJ2-2; TRBD1 agrees at 8 bases. Germline-derived CDR1 and CDR2 are MRHNA and SNTAGT. The CDR3 is 15 residues long. Germline trimming cut 6 bases from V and 4 bases from J; bases unmatched to any gene: 7.

V gene TRBV6-5 combines with J gene TRBJ2-7, with D maybe TRBD1 (6 bases). The CDR3 loop spans 15 amino acids. From germline, CDR1 is MNHEY and CDR2 SVGAGI. V dropped 5 bases and J dropped 2 bases, with 16 bases sitting between them. The CDR3, as DNA: TGTGCCAGCAGTCTCCTCAAGGGGGTGACCTACGAGCAGTACTTC. This codes for CASSLLKGVTYEQYF.

V is TRBV6-5 and J is TRBJ1-1, with 9 nucleotides matching TRBD1. The CDR3 spans 14 residues. V lost 7 bases and J lost 4; bases outside the gene matches: 7. Germline V CDR1 and CDR2: MNHEY, SVGAGI. DNA for the CDR3: TGTGCCAGCAAAACGGACAGGGGAGGCACTGAAGCTTTCTTT. It specifies CASKTDRGGTEAFF.